Reported below is one T cell receptor (beta chain). Its antigen remains unknown. The sample belongs to a study of T cells after yellow fever vaccination. A 5'RACE template-switching step, the method used to make TCR cDNA, added a universal primer site and UMIs. One entry per CDR3 protein, called by TCRdb with MiXCR from the 5' RACE reads. The profile covers a few hundred thousand distinct CDR3 sequences, with around 17% appearing a single time and 17% taken by the ten largest. Notes on the study in general: Peaking faster, on day 5 versus 15, the secondary response was nonetheless weaker.

The CDR3 runs to 15 residues. V was cut by 8 bases and J by 3 bases, with 16 bases left in between. The germline V gene has CDR1 MNHEY and CDR2 SVGEGT. This TCR came from a young man who received the YFV17D yellow fever vaccine. The gene calls are TRBV6-2 or TRBV6-3 and TRBJ2-2, with D perhaps assigned TRBD1 or TRBD2 (5 bases each). The sample in question was PBMCs, obtained about 5 days after the first yellow fever vaccination. The DNA of the CDR3 is TGTGCCAGCCATGAGGCCGGGGACCACACCGGGGAGCTGTTTTTT. The encoded protein is CASHEAGDHTGELFF.